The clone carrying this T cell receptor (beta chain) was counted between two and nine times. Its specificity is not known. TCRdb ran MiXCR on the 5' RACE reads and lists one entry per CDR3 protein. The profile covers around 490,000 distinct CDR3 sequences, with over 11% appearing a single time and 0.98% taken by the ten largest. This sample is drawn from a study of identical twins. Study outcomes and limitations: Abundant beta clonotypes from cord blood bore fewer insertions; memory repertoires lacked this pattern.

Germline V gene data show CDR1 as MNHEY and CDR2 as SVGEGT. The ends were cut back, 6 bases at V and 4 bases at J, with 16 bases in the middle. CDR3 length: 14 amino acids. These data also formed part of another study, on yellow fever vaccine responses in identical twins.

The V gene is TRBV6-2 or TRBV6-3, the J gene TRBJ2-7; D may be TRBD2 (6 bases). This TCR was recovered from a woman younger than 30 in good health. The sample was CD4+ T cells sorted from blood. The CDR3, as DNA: TGTGCCAGCAGGCGAACGGGAGAGGTTTACGAGCAGTACTTC. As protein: CASRRTGEVYEQYF.